This T cell receptor beta chain emerged from a study of OX40 agonist ivuxolimab in advanced cancers. In the study overall: Those enrolled were less than 85% male, with a mean age of 60 years and ages from roughly 20 to 85.

Trimming stripped 5 bases from V and 0 bases from J, with 13 bases between. CDR3 size: 15 residues. The germline V gene has CDR1 SGHTA and CDR2 FQGTGA. Sequenced by immunoSEQ multiplex PCR; TCRdb stores in-frame clones only, minus some. The sample records 75,000 to 80,000 clones, roughly 80% being singletons. The rearrangement uses TRBV7-3 and TRBJ1-1; D is uncertain. Material: CD4+ or CD8+ T cells sorted from blood, obtained in a trial of the OX40 agonist ivuxolimab. The source of this sequence is an adult with an advanced solid tumor such as melanoma, head and neck, liver or kidney cancer. CDR3 in DNA: TGTGCCAGCAGCACTGGATCAAGAATGAACACTGAAGCTTTCTTT. This gives the protein CASSTGSRMNTEAFF. Based on the CDR3 plus reference TRBV7-3 and TRBJ1-1, the full variable domain is GAGVSQTPSNKVTEKGKYVELRCDPISGHTALYWYRQSLGQGPEFLIYFQGTGAADDSGLPNDRFFAVRPEGSVSTLKIQRTERGDSAVYLCASSTGSRMNTEAFFGQGTRLTVV.